This T cell receptor beta chain was captured by sequencing in a study of regulatory T cells in long-lasting Graves disease. This clonotype has only a few counts. Time point of the sample: newly diagnosed GD, antithyroid drugs for less than 3 months. The TCR library was prepared using RNA isolated from PBMCs. The V gene's germline CDR1 is SEHNR and CDR2 FQNEAQ (reference sequence). The CDR3 is 17 amino acids. Trimming removed 5 bases from V and 7 bases from J, with 24 bases in between. Through Arm-PCR of CDR3 regions and iRepertoire HTBI primers, TCR beta libraries were built. MiXCR was run by TCRdb on the multiplex PCR reads, yielding one entry per CDR3 protein. The sample holds some 460,000 distinct CDR3 sequences; around 16% are singletons and the top ten take more than 9%. The same sample was also used in a study of T cells in Graves' hyperthyroidism and ophthalmopathy. That paper adds: No progression to ophthalmopathy during 18 months of follow-up defined stable disease.

The sequence came from a middle-aged man with Graves disease. The starting material was peripheral blood mononuclear cells (PBMCs), obtained at new diagnosis, from a patient treated with antithyroid drugs. The chain is built from TRBV7-9 and TRBJ2-1; possibly TRBD2 for D (6 bases). CDR3 sequence reads: CASSPSGDSQGINEQFF. The DNA for the CDR3 is TGTGCCAGCAGCCCTTCGGGGGACTCCCAGGGTATTAATGAGCAGTTCTTC.